Reported below is one T cell receptor beta chain. Its antigen remains unknown. The sample originates from a study of STAT5B mutations in CD4+ large granular lymphocyte leukemia. Study conclusions and caveats: Main leukemic clonotypes were patient-specific, but roughly 26% appeared at low frequency elsewhere.

Assay: immunoSEQ multiplex PCR; the TCRdb copy retains only in-frame clones and omits some. The profile shows thousands of clones, more than 70% of them singletons. The TCR comes from a woman aged 55-75 years with CD4+ T-cell large granular lymphocyte leukemia. Sequenced: PBMCs.

The CDR3 protein is CASSQDFTGFYEQYF. The CDR3 nucleotides read TGCGCCAGCAGCCAAGATTTTACAGGGTTCTACGAGCAGTACTTC. The chain carries TRBV4-3 and TRBJ2-7, with a tentative D call TRBD1 (6 bases). Germline CDR1 reads LGHNA; CDR2 reads YSLEER. Deletions cut 0 bases from V and 3 bases from J, with 12 bases between. The CDR3 sequence is 15 residues long.